The rows below give T cell receptor beta chains drawn from one sample of a study of cytomegalovirus exposure and HLA in healthy donors. Here immunoSEQ multiplex PCR was the method, and the copy in TCRdb shows in-frame clones only, minus some. The top ten hold over 1.5% of the sample, which has some 200,000 clones, roughly 87% seen once. Sequencing was carried out using PBMCs. These receptors all come from a man aged 50 to 59 in good health and CMV-seronegative. CDR3s leave out the opening cysteine and the closing phenylalanine or tryptophan.

v_gene	j_gene	len	CDR3aa
TRBV11-1	TRBJ1-2	15	ASNRGQGPPTNYGYT
TRBV10-3	TRBJ1-5	12	AISESRANQPQH
TRBV14	TRBJ2-5	12	ASSQTTGPETQY
TRBV7-2	TRBJ2-1	14	ASSSDRGQVYNEQF
TRBV5-4	TRBJ2-5	12	ASSSDRVQETQY
TRBV6-1	TRBJ2-3	13	ASSAVNRAKDTQY
TRBV28	TRBJ2-7	12	ASRPDRALYEQY
TRBV7-2	TRBJ1-2	11	ASPKYINYGYT
TRBV9	TRBJ2-1	12	ASSLAGGLYEQF
TRBV7-2	TRBJ2-6	14	ASSLNSGFGANVLT
TRBV7-9	TRBJ1-2	10	TSSLTDYGYT
TRBV4-3	TRBJ2-1	11	ASSQFGGPEQF
TRBV11-2	TRBJ2-7	14	ASSLGISGSSYEQY
TRBV18	TRBJ1-1	12	ASSLLQGDTEAF
TRBV7-2	TRBJ1-4	12	ASTQDRGNEKLF
TRBV5-1	TRBJ2-1	15	ASSLARPGVLLPEQF
TRBV27	TRBJ2-7	12	ASSSTSGTYEQY
TRBV19	TRBJ2-1	12	ASSINRELNEQF
TRBV6-5	TRBJ2-7	12	ASSDRTVSYEQY
TRBV6-5	TRBJ2-1	14	ASSYLTVSSYNEQF
TRBV5-1	TRBJ2-7	11	ASSFGQVGEQY
TRBV4-2	TRBJ1-4	10	ASSQIQEQLF
TRBV5-5	TRBJ1-1	12	ASSLSPGDTEAF
TRBV12-5	TRBJ2-2	14	ASVSDGGLNTGELF
TRBV4-2	TRBJ2-6	15	ASSHNRGRSGANVLT
TRBV5-6	TRBJ1-2	13	ASSLDGQYLYGYT
TRBV7-2	TRBJ2-7	12	ASSRTGGVHEQY